The clone carrying this T cell receptor beta chain showed up just a few times. Its antigen is unidentified. This CDR3 is built from 16 residues. The germline CDR1 and CDR2 sequences are LNHNV and YYDKDF (reference sequence). The V end lost 0 bases, the J end lost 6 bases, and 15 bases lay between the germline ends. cDNA synthesis used the whole RNA isolate, giving expressed TCRB sequences. TCRdb's copy holds only in-frame clones and misses some; the assay was immunoSEQ multiplex PCR. The sample lists roughly 260,000 clones, roughly 20% occurring once. The sample comes from a study of beta chain features in type 1 diabetes. The study's findings and limits: Cells with high TCR expression could be over-represented by cDNA sequencing. In every one of the four CD4+ subsets, TCRB CDR3s were moderately but significantly shorter in Type 1 diabetes patients.

Sample: naive CD4+ T cells from blood. This clonotype was sampled from a woman between 35 and 50 years old with type 1 diabetes. This chain uses TRBV15 with TRBJ1-5, with D possibly matching TRBD1 (6 bases). In DNA, the CDR3 is TGTGCCACCAGCAGAGATCGGTCAGGGGCTGGTCAGCCCCAGCATTTT. Amino acid sequence: CATSRDRSGAGQPQHF.